One TCR beta chain is described in this entry. This sample stems from a study of shared clonotypes between healthy human individuals. V lost 4 bases to trimming and J lost 0 bases; unmatched junction nucleotides: 3. Germline CDR1 ENHRY, CDR2 SYGVKD. The CDR3 is made up of 14 amino acids. The table came from immunoSEQ multiplex PCR; TCRdb's copy has only in-frame clones and leaves some out. This table has a few million clones, approximately 96% appearing once. The sequencing sample was made of naive CD4+ T cells sorted from blood. This sample's subset: CD45RA+ positively selected. V usage is TRBV10-3 and J usage is TRBJ2-7, with 7 nucleotides matching TRBD1. This sequence was found in a man aged 18 to 30 in good health. The CDR3 nucleotides are TGTGCCATCAGTGTGGGACAGAGCTCCTACGAGCAGTACTTC. Translation: CAISVGQSSYEQYF.